This T cell receptor (beta chain) was recovered during a study of technical replicates of blood from several donors. CDR3 length: 11 amino acids. The V gene lost 7 bases and the J gene lost 8 bases, with 11 bases spanning the gap. Germline assignment: CDR1 MGHDK and CDR2 SYGVNS. TCRdb's copy holds only in-frame clones and misses some; the assay was immunoSEQ multiplex PCR. The sample contains 70,000 or so clones, approximately 88% of which appear only once. This clonotype originated in a human donor in good health. Some clones in this sample may be carry-over from other donors' samples. Sequenced sample: PBMCs. The chain carries TRBV25-1 and TRBJ1-1; the D gene is possibly TRBD1 (6 bases). Here the CDR3 reads CASTRGAEAFF. CDR3 DNA: TGTGCCAGCACACGGGGGGCGGAAGCTTTCTTT.